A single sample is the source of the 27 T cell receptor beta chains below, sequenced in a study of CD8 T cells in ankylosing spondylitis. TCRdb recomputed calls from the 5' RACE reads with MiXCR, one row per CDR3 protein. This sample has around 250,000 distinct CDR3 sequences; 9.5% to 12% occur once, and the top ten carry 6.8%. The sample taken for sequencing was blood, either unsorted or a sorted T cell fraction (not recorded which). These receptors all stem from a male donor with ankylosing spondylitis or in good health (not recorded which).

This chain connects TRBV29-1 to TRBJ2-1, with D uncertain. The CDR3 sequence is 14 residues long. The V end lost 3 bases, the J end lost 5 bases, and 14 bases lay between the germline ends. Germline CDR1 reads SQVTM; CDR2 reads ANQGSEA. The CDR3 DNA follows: TGCAGCGTTGATCAGGAAGTGGTACACAATGAGCAGTTCTTC. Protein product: CSVDQEVVHNEQFF.

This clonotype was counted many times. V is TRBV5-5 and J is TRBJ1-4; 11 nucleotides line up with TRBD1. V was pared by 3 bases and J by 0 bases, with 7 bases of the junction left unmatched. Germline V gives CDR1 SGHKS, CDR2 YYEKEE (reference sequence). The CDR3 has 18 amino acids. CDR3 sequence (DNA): TGTGCCAGCAGCTCGAGGGGGACAGGGGGTCCAACTAATGAAAAACTGTTTTTT. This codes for CASSSRGTGGPTNEKLFF.

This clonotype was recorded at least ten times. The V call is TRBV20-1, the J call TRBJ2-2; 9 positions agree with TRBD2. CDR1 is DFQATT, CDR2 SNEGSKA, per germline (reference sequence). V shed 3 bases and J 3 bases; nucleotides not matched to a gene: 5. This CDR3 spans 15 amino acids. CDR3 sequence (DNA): TGCAGTGCTAGTGTAGCGGGAGTAGACACCGGGGAGCTGTTTTTT. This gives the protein CSASVAGVDTGELFF.

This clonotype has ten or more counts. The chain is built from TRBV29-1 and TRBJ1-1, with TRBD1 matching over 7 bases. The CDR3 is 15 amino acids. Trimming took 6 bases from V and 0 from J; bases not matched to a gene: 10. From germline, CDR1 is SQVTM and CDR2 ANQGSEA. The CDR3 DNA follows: TGCAGCGTCGCAGGACAGGATAATATGAACACTGAAGCTTTCTTT. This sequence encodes CSVAGQDNMNTEAFF.

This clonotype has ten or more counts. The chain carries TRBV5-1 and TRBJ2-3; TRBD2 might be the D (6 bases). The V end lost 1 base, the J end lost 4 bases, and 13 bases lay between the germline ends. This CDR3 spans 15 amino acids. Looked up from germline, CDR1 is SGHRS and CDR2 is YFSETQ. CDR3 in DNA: TGCGCCAGCAGCTTGAAAGAGGGGAGGTCAGATACGCAGTATTTT. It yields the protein CASSLKEGRSDTQYF.

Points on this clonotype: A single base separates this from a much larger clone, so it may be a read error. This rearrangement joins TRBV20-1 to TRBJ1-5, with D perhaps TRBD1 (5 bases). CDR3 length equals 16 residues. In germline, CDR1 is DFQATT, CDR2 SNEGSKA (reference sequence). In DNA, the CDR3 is TGCTGTGCTAGAGATCAGGGAGACTATAGCAATCAGCCCCAGCATTTT. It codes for CCARDQGDYSNQPQHF.

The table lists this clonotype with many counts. In DNA, the CDR3 is TGCAGTGCTATGACCGGGACTAGCGTTTCAGTTGTATCAGATACGCAGTATTTT. Its translation is CSAMTGTSVSVVSDTQYF. V is TRBV20-1 and J is TRBJ2-3; 10 bases are a match to TRBD2. There are 18 residues in the CDR3. Losses at the gene ends were 4 bases for V and 4 bases for J; bases not matched to a gene: 17. Germline V gene lookup returns CDR1 DFQATT and CDR2 SNEGSKA (reference sequence).

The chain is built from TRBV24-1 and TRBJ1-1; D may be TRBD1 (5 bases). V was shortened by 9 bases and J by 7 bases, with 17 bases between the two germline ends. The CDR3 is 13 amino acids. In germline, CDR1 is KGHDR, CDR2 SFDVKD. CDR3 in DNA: TGTGCCACCCGAGCCAGGGAATTGGATGAAGCTTTCTTT. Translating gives CATRARELDEAFF.

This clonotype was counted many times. The DNA for the CDR3 is TGTGCCACCAGCCCAAACCCCGGGACAGGGTATGAAAAACTGTTTTTT. Its translation is CATSPNPGTGYEKLFF. The gene calls are TRBV15 and TRBJ1-4, with 9 bases identical to TRBD1. This CDR3 region has 16 residues. V was pared by 5 bases and J by 6 bases, with 10 bases of the junction left unmatched. Germline V CDR1 and CDR2: LNHNV, YYDKDF (reference sequence).

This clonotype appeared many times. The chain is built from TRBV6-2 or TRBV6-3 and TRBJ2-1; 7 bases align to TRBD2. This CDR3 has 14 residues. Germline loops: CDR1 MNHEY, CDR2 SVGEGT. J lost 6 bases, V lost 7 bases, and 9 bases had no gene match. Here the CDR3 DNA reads TGTGCCAGCACTCCGGCGGGAGTACGCAATGAGCAGTTCTTC. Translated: CASTPAGVRNEQFF.

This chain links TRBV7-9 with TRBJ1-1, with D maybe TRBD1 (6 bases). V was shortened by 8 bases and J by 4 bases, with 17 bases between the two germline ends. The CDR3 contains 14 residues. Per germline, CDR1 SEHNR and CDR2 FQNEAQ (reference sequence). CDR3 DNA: TGTGCCAGCGCTTCACCGGGACATTTCACTGAAGCTTTCTTT. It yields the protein CASASPGHFTEAFF. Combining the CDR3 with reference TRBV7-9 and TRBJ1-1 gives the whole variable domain DTGVSQNPRHKITKRGQNVTFRCDPISEHNRLYWYRQTLGQGPEFLTYFQNEAQLEKSRLLSDRFSAERPKGSFSTLEIQRTEQGDSAMYLCASASPGHFTEAFFGQGTRLTVV.

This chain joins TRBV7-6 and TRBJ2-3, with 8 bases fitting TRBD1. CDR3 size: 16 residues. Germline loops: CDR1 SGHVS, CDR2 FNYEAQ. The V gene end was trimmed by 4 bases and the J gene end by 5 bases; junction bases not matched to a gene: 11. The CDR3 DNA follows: TGTGCCAGCAGCTCGAGACGGGACAGGTCACGAGATACGCAGTATTTT. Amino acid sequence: CASSSRRDRSRDTQYF. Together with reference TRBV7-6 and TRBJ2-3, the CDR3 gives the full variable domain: GAGVSQSPRYKVTKRGQDVALRCDPISGHVSLYWYRQALGQGPEFLTYFNYEAQQDKSGLPNDRFSAERPEGSISTLTIQRTEQRDSAMYRCASSSRRDRSRDTQYFGPGTRLTVL.

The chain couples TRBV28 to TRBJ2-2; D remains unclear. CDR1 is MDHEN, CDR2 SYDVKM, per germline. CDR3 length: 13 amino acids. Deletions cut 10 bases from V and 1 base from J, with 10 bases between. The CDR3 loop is CATSSGNTGELFF. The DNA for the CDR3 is TGTGCCACCTCTTCGGGGAACACCGGGGAGCTGTTTTTT.

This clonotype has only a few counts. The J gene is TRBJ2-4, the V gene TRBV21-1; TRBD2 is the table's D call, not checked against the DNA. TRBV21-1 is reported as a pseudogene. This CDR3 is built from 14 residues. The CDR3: CASTRGCNREVQYF. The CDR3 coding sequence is TGTGCCAGCACCAGGGGATGTAATAGGGAGGTTCAGTACTTC.

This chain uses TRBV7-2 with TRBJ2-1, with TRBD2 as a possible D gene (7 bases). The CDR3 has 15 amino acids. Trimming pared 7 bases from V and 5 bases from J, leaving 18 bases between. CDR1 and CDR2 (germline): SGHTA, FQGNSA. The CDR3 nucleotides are TGTGCCAGCACCTTGGGGGCTAGCGGTGACAATGAGCAGTTCTTC. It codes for CASTLGASGDNEQFF.

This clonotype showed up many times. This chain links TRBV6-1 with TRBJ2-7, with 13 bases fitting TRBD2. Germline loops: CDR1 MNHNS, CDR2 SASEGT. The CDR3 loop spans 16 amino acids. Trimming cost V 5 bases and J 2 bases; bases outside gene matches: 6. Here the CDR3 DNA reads TGTGCCAGCAGTCCACTACTAGCGGGAGGGCCCTACGAGCAGTACTTC. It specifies CASSPLLAGGPYEQYF.

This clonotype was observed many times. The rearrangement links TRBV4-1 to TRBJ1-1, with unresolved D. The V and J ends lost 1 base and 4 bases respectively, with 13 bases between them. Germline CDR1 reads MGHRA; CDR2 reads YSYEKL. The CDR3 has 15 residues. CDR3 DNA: TGCGCCAGCAGCCAAGCCCGGAGGGCAACCACTGAAGCTTTCTTT. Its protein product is CASSQARRATTEAFF.

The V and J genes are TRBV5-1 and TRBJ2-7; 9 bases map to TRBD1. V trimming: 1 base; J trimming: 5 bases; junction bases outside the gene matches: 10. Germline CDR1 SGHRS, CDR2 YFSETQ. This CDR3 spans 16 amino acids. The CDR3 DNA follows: TGCGCCAGCAGCTTGAGTCCCGGGACAGGGTGGAACGAGCAGTACTTC. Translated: CASSLSPGTGWNEQYF.

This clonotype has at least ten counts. Written as DNA, the CDR3 is TGCAGTGCTCTGGGGCTAGCGGGAGGGGCCAACGAGCAGTACTTC. It specifies CSALGLAGGANEQYF. The V call is TRBV20-1, the J call TRBJ2-7; 12 nucleotides agree with TRBD2. This CDR3 has 15 amino acids. Germline loops: CDR1 DFQATT, CDR2 SNEGSKA (reference sequence). J was trimmed by 5 bases and V by 5 bases; bases with no gene match: 10.

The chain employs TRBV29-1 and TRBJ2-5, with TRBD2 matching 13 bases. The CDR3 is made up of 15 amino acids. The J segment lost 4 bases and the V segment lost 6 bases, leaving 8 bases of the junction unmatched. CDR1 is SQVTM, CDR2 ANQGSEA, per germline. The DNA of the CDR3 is TGCAGCGTCGACGGACTAGCGGGAGAGGTAGAGACCCAGTACTTC. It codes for CSVDGLAGEVETQYF.

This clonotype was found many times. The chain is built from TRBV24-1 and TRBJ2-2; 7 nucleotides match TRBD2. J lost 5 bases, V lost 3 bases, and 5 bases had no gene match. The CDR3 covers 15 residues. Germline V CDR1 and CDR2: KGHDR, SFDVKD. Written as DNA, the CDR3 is TGTGCCACCAGTGATAGGGCGGGAGAGACCGGGGAGCTGTTTTTT. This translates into CATSDRAGETGELFF.

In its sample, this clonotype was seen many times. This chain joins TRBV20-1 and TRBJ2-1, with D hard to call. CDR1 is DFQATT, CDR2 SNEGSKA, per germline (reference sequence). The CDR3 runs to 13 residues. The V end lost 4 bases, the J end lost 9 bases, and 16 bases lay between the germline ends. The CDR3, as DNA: TGCAGTGCTACCCGGACCGCCATGGGTGAGCAGTTCTTC. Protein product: CSATRTAMGEQFF.

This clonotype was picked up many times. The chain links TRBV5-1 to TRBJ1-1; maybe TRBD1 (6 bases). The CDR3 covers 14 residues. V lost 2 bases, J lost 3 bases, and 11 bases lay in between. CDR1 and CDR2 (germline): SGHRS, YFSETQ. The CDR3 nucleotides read TGCGCCAGCAGCTTCGTAGGGGGAGACACTGAAGCTTTCTTT. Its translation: CASSFVGGDTEAFF. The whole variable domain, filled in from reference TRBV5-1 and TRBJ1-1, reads KAGVTQTPRYLIKTRGQQVTLSCSPISGHRSVSWYQQTPGQGLQFLFEYFSETQRNKGNFPGRFSGRQFSNSRSEMNVSTLELGDSALYLCASSFVGGDTEAFFGQGTRLTVV.

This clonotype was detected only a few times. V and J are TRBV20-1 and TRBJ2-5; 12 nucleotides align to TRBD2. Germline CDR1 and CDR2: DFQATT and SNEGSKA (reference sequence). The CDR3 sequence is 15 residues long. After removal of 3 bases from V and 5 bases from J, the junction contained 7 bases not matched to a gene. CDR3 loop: CSARTSGGLRETQYF. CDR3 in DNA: TGCAGTGCTAGGACTAGCGGGGGTCTGCGGGAGACCCAGTACTTC.

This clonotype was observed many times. In DNA, the CDR3 is TGTGCCAGCAACATGGAGGCTAGCGGGAGGGCCTATATTGAGCAGTTCTTC. Its translation: CASNMEASGRAYIEQFF. The V gene is TRBV28, the J gene TRBJ2-1; TRBD2 matches 12 bases. The junction had 16 bases not matched to a gene; V was cut back by 7 bases and J by 9 bases. CDR1 and CDR2 from the germline V gene are MDHEN and SYDVKM. The CDR3 totals 17 residues.

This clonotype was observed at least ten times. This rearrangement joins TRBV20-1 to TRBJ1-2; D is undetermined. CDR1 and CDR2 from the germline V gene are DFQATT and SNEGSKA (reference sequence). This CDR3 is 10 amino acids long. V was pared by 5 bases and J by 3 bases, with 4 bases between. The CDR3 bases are TGCAGTGCTGAAGACTATGGCTACACCTTC. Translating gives CSAEDYGYTF.

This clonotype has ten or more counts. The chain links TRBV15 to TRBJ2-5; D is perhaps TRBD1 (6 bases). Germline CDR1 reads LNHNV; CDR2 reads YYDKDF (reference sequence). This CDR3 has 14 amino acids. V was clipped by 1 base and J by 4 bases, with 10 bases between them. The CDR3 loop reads CATSRGGQLETQYF. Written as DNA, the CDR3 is TGTGCCACCAGCAGAGGAGGACAGTTAGAGACCCAGTACTTC.